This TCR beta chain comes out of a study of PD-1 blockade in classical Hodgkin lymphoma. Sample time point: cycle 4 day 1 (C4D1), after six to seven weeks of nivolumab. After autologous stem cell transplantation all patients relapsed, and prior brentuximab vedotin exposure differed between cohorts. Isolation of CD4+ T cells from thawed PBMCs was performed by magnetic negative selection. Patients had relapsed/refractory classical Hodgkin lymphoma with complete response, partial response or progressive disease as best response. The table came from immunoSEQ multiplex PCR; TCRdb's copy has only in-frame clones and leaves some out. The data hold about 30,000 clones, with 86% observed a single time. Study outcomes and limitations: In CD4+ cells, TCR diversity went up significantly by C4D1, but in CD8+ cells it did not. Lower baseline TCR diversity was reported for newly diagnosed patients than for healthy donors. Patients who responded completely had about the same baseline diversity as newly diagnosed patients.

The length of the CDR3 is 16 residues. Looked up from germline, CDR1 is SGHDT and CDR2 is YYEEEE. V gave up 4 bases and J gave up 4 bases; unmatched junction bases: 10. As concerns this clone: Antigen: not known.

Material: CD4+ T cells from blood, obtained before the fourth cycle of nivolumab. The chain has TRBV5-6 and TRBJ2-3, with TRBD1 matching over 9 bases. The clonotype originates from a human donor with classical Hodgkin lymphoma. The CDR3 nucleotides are TGTGCCAGCAGCCAGCCCGGGACAGGGCAACCAGATACGCAGTATTTT. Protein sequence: CASSQPGTGQPDTQYF. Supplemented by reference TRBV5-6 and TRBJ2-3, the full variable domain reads DAGVTQSPTHLIKTRGQQVTLRCSPKSGHDTVSWYQQALGQGPQFIFQYYEEEERQRGNFPDRFSGHQFPNYSSELNVNALLLGDSALYLCASSQPGTGQPDTQYFGPGTRLTVL.